The T cell receptor (beta chain) under discussion was sequenced for a study of T cells in Graves' hyperthyroidism and ophthalmopathy. General study findings and limits: Among clonotypes expanded in thyroid above 0.001, most were also found in blood.

RNA transcripts were the template for amplifying TCR beta CDR3 regions. TCR CDR3 regions were first amplified by RT-PCR with HTBI primers. TCRdb reanalysed the multiplex PCR reads using MiXCR and keeps one entry per CDR3 protein. The table includes about 760,000 distinct CDR3 sequences, roughly 32% detected once. Absence of ophthalmopathy progression within 18 months defined stable Graves' hyperthyroidism. Among the patients, aged 18 to 65, hyperthyroidism was newly diagnosed and had lasted under 2 months. V shed 1 base and J shed 8 bases, with 12 bases lying between them. The CDR3 has 15 residues. From germline, CDR1 is SGHVS and CDR2 FQNEAQ. On this clonotype: As yet, its antigen is unknown.

The chain uses TRBV7-8 and TRBJ1-6, with D tentatively TRBD1 (6 bases). The sequence came from a woman aged 40 to 50 with Graves' hyperthyroidism. Source material: blood. The CDR3 DNA reads as TGTGCCAGCAGCTTAGTGCAGGGGCCACATTCACCCCTCCACTTT. Translated: CASSLVQGPHSPLHF.